The sequence of this T cell receptor (beta chain) was determined in a study of OX40 agonist ivuxolimab in advanced cancers. Across the whole study: Patient treatment consisted of intravenous ivuxolimab administration every 2 weeks at 0.01 to 10 mg/kg. General observations from the study: Several nonresponders also turned out to have low normalized T-cell clonal expansion. Still undetermined is the antigen specificity of the expanded peripheral T cells.

The data were produced by immunoSEQ multiplex PCR, yet TCRdb's version contains in-frame clones alone and is incomplete. This sample has 25,000 to 35,000 clones, with about 80% found just once. Turning to this clone: Its matching antigen is unknown.

The CDR3 runs 15 residues. Per the germline V gene, CDR1 is PRHDT and CDR2 is FYEKMQ (reference sequence). The V and J ends lost 1 base and 2 bases respectively, with 11 bases between them. Sample: CD4+ or CD8+ T cells sorted from blood, taken in a trial of the OX40 agonist ivuxolimab. The TCR originated in an adult with an advanced solid tumor such as melanoma, head and neck, liver or kidney cancer. The chain joins TRBV13 to TRBJ1-1; perhaps TRBD1 as D (5 bases). The CDR3 DNA sequence: TGTGCCAGCAGCTTAGCTGGAGGGACTAACACTGAAGCTTTCTTT. Encoded protein: CASSLAGGTNTEAFF.